Shown below are 5 T cell receptor beta chains from a single sample sequenced in a study of blood T cell repertoires in COVID-19. Profiled with immunoSEQ multiplex PCR; TCRdb holds only in-frame clones, not every one. The table has about 350,000 clones, roughly 90% seen once. The sample consisted of peripheral blood. The receptors originated from a woman in her seventies with COVID-19, enrolled during active disease.

In nucleotides, the CDR3 is TGTGCCAGCACCAGGGCTGGGGCCAACGTCCTGACTTTC. Amino acids: CASTRAGANVLTF. The rearrangement joins TRBV25-1 to TRBJ2-6; D perhaps matches TRBD1 (5 bases). V was cut by 7 bases and J by 2 bases, with 6 bases left in between. Germline V gives CDR1 MGHDK, CDR2 SYGVNS. This CDR3 region has 13 residues. The full variable domain, in which reference TRBV25-1 and TRBJ2-6 provide the parts outside the CDR3, is EADIYQTPRYLVIGTGKKITLECSQTMGHDKMYWYQQDPGMELHLIHYSYGVNSTEKGDLSSESTVSRIRTEHFPLTLESARPSHTSQYLCASTRAGANVLTFGAGSRLTVL.

This chain connects TRBV9 to TRBJ2-7; the D is unclear. The germline V and J ends were trimmed by 0 bases and 4 bases, with 8 bases remaining between them. The CDR3 runs to 13 residues. Per the germline V gene, CDR1 is SGDLS and CDR2 is YYNGEE. DNA of the CDR3: TGTGCCAGCAGCGTAGACGAGTCTTACGAGCAGTACTTC. Amino acids: CASSVDESYEQYF.

This rearrangement joins TRBV7-2 to TRBJ1-1; TRBD1 matches 8 bases. The ends lost 0 bases at V and 3 bases at J; junction bases unmatched: 3. The CDR3 contains 15 residues. CDR1 and CDR2 (germline): SGHTA, FQGNSA. CDR3 bases: TGTGCCAGCAGCTTAGCACAGGGGGAATACACTGAAGCTTTCTTT. It yields the protein CASSLAQGEYTEAFF.

J is TRBJ1-1 and V is TRBV6-4, with D tentatively TRBD1 (6 bases). CDR1 is MRHNA and CDR2 is SNTAGT in the germline V gene. Deletions cut 0 bases from V and 5 bases from J, with 7 bases between. This CDR3 has 13 amino acids. The CDR3 sequence is CASSDSRGTEAFF. CDR3 nucleotides: TGTGCCAGCAGTGACTCGAGGGGGACTGAAGCTTTCTTT.

This chain joins TRBV6-1 and TRBJ2-3; 8 positions agree with TRBD1. CDR1 and CDR2 (germline): MNHNS, SASEGT. This CDR3 region has 14 residues. Trimming cost V 9 bases and J 1 base; bases outside gene matches: 6. The CDR3 here is CARTRGRGTDTQYF. The CDR3, as DNA: TGTGCCAGAACCAGGGGGCGAGGCACAGATACGCAGTATTTT.